These 18 T cell receptor beta chains share one sample of origin, sequenced in a study of shared clonotypes between healthy human individuals. Using immunoSEQ multiplex PCR, the repertoire was profiled, and TCRdb retains in-frame clones only, with some absent. The data hold some 1,900,000 clones, with around 96% observed a single time. CD45RO-negative CD8 cells positively selected for CCR7 made up the naive population, which excluded terminally differentiated effector memory CD45RA+ cells. The sequencing sample was made of naive CD8+ T cells sorted from blood. The receptors stem from a man in his late teens or twenties in good health.

In regard to this clone: The sample holds other DNA sequences that translate to the same CDR3. The V call is TRBV4-3, the J call TRBJ2-7, with D perhaps matching TRBD1 (6 bases). The CDR3 is 15 amino acids. V shed 0 bases and J shed 4 bases, with 13 bases lying between them. Per germline, CDR1 LGHNA and CDR2 YSLEER. The CDR3 loop is CASSQDRGVRYEQYF. CDR3 bases: TGCGCCAGCAGCCAAGACAGGGGAGTTCGTTACGAGCAGTACTTC.

This chain joins TRBV5-4 and TRBJ2-1, with D perhaps matching TRBD1 or TRBD2 (5 bases each). The CDR3 consists of 14 residues. From germline, CDR1 is SGHNT and CDR2 YYREEE (reference sequence). V gave up 1 base and J gave up 8 bases, with 13 bases separating them. CDR3 DNA: TGTGCCAGCAGCTTGAGGTCGAGGGGCGATGAGCAGTTCTTC. As protein: CASSLRSRGDEQFF.

The chain joins TRBV27 to TRBJ2-3, with D tentatively TRBD1 or TRBD2 (5 bases each). The CDR3 contains 16 residues. Germline V gene data show CDR1 as MNHEY and CDR2 as SMNVEV (reference sequence). The V end lost 5 bases, the J end lost 2 bases, and 17 bases lay between the germline ends. This chain's CDR3 is CASSPTGTHNTDTQYF. In nucleotides, the CDR3 is TGTGCCAGCAGTCCGACCGGGACCCACAACACAGATACGCAGTATTTT.

V usage is TRBV5-4 and J usage is TRBJ2-1, with a possible D match to TRBD2 (6 bases). The V end lost 4 bases, the J end lost 5 bases, and 10 bases lay between the germline ends. The CDR3 sequence is 13 residues long. Germline-derived CDR1 and CDR2 are SGHNT and YYREEE (reference sequence). CDR3 region: CASSVGRNNEQFF. CDR3 nucleotides: TGTGCCAGCAGCGTCGGGAGAAACAATGAGCAGTTCTTC.

The V and J genes are TRBV10-2 and TRBJ1-6; TRBD1 agrees at 7 bases. Germline V gives CDR1 WSHSY, CDR2 SAAADI. The CDR3 contains 15 residues. The ends lost 6 bases at V and 5 bases at J; junction bases unmatched: 7. Here the CDR3 DNA reads TGCGCCAGCAGGGGGGCCGGGACAGATAATTCACCCCTCCACTTT. Residues: CASRGAGTDNSPLHF.

The chain is built from TRBV6-6 and TRBJ2-2; D gene ambiguous. V was clipped by 5 bases and J by 8 bases, with 6 bases between them. The CDR3 is 11 amino acids. Looked up from germline, CDR1 is MNHNY and CDR2 is SVGAGI (reference sequence). Written as DNA, the CDR3 is TGTGCCAGCAGTCGCGGTGGGGAGCTGTTTTTT. Its protein product is CASSRGGELFF.

The rearrangement links TRBV27 to TRBJ1-1, with TRBD1 identical over 8 bases. Trimming cost V 7 bases and J 3 bases; bases outside gene matches: 10. The germline V gene encodes CDR1 MNHEY and CDR2 SMNVEV (reference sequence). The CDR3 spans 15 residues. The CDR3, as DNA: TGTGCCAGCAACAGGGGGGGGCAAGTTGACACTGAAGCTTTCTTT. Translating gives CASNRGGQVDTEAFF.

The V call is TRBV27, the J call TRBJ1-1; unclear D gene. Germline loops: CDR1 MNHEY, CDR2 SMNVEV (reference sequence). Trimming removed 5 bases from V and 5 bases from J, with 15 bases in between. This CDR3 contains 14 residues. The CDR3: CASSPALQGTEAFF. The CDR3 nucleotides are TGTGCCAGCAGTCCCGCCCTCCAAGGTACTGAAGCTTTCTTT.

V gene TRBV4-1 combines with J gene TRBJ1-2, with D maybe TRBD1 (6 bases). Trimming removed 2 bases at V and 4 bases at J, with 14 bases between. Germline-derived CDR1 and CDR2 are MGHRA and YSYEKL. The CDR3 contains 15 residues. CDR3 region: CASSQQGMGTYGYTF. Written as DNA, the CDR3 is TGCGCCAGCAGCCAACAGGGGATGGGGACCTATGGCTACACCTTC.

V is TRBV7-2 and J is TRBJ2-7; 7 bases fit TRBD1. Unmatched junction bases numbered 10, after V lost 0 bases and J lost 2 bases. CDR1 is SGHTA and CDR2 is FQGNSA in the germline V gene. CDR3 length equals 17 residues. CDR3 sequence: CASSLAKLGTATYEQYF. The CDR3 DNA sequence: TGTGCCAGCAGCTTAGCTAAACTAGGGACAGCTACCTACGAGCAGTACTTC.

The V and J genes are TRBV6-5 and TRBJ2-1; TRBD1 might be the D (5 bases). V gave up 0 bases and J gave up 10 bases, with 10 bases separating them. CDR1 and CDR2 from the germline V gene are MNHEY and SVGAGI. This CDR3 contains 13 residues. The CDR3 loop reads CASSYSVGAEQFF. The DNA for the CDR3 is TGTGCCAGCAGTTACTCAGTAGGGGCAGAGCAGTTCTTC.

The chain couples TRBV6-1 to TRBJ1-5, with D perhaps matching TRBD1 (5 bases). The CDR3 consists of 17 residues. V was clipped by 2 bases and J by 2 bases, with 16 bases between them. The V gene's germline CDR1 is MNHNS and CDR2 SASEGT. Here the CDR3 reads CASSEIFGGSGNQPQHF. The CDR3 DNA sequence: TGTGCCAGCAGTGAAATTTTTGGGGGATCGGGCAATCAGCCCCAGCATTTT.

The chain combines TRBV29-1 with TRBJ2-1; D ambiguous. Germline loops: CDR1 SQVTM, CDR2 ANQGSEA. The germline V and J ends were trimmed by 2 bases and 10 bases, with 6 bases remaining between them. The CDR3 has 10 residues. DNA of the CDR3: TGCAGCGTTGAAAGGGAAGAGCAGTTCTTC. Protein sequence: CSVEREEQFF.

V and J are TRBV18 and TRBJ2-2, with a possible D match to TRBD2 (6 bases). The germline gives CDR1 KGHSH, CDR2 LQKENI. CDR3 length: 17 residues. V lost 3 bases and J 3 bases, leaving 17 bases between the germline ends. Here the CDR3 reads CASSPGRTGLYTGELFF. The DNA of the CDR3 is TGTGCCAGCTCACCGGGACGGACGGGACTCTACACCGGGGAGCTGTTTTTT.

V usage is TRBV4-1 and J usage is TRBJ2-1; D ambiguous. The V end lost 0 bases, the J end lost 10 bases, and 22 bases lay between the germline ends. The CDR3 runs 17 residues. Looked up from germline, CDR1 is MGHRA and CDR2 is YSYEKL. Here the CDR3 DNA reads TGCGCCAGCAGCCAAGATAGGTCTACATCTTACAATTTGGAGCAGTTCTTC. Translating gives CASSQDRSTSYNLEQFF.

Points on this clone: An end of the junction does not agree with germline; a read error may underlie this. The chain is built from TRBV6-5 and TRBJ2-1; 7 nucleotides agree with TRBD2. CDR3 size: 12 residues. The germline V gene encodes CDR1 MNHEY and CDR2 SVGAGI. The CDR3 DNA reads TGCGCCGTCCTGGGGGAGGGCGTTGAGCAGTTCTTC. This codes for CAVLGEGVEQFF.

This rearrangement joins TRBV2 to TRBJ1-1; D might be TRBD1 (6 bases). Germline lookup yields CDR1 SNHLY and CDR2 FYNNEI. V was cut by 6 bases and J by 4 bases, with 15 bases left in between. The CDR3 loop spans 14 amino acids. CDR3: CASRPGEGVTEAFF. CDR3 sequence (DNA): TGTGCCAGCAGACCGGGGGAGGGGGTCACTGAAGCTTTCTTT.

The V call is TRBV6-6, the J call TRBJ2-7; TRBD2 agrees at 7 bases. Per germline, CDR1 MNHNY and CDR2 SVGAGI (reference sequence). CDR3 length: 12 amino acids. Unmatched junction bases numbered 6, after V lost 8 bases and J lost 5 bases. In DNA form, the CDR3 reads TGTGCCAGCGAGGCGGGAGTCGACGAGCAGTACTTC. Its translation: CASEAGVDEQYF.